The entry below describes one T cell receptor (beta chain). In its sample, this clonotype was seen a few times. The specificity of this receptor is unknown. No qualities accompany the bases; no much larger clone lies one base away. In the study, sorted CD4+ and CD8+ blood T cells from patients with severe aplastic anemia and from healthy subjects underwent deep sequencing of TCR repertoires. Ficoll-Paque density gradient centrifugation was used to isolate peripheral blood mononuclear cells. CD4+ and CD8+ T cells were sorted by FACS or magnetic beads before DNA extraction. This entry is derived from a study of CD8+CD57+ T cells in acquired aplastic anemia (dated by TCRdb to the late 2010s). For the wider study: Extracted DNA from sorted CD4+ and CD8+ cells averaged approximately 3 ug, ranging from roughly 0.17 to 27.4 ug. Mean read counts for healthy donor samples were some 10 million for CD4+ cells and 11.0 million for CD8+ cells.

Profiling of TCR beta VDJ combinations and CDR3 sequences used genomic DNA as the template. An Illumina HiSeq 2000 was the platform used for TCR repertoire sequencing. The paper's processing steps were these. TRBV/TRBJ rearrangement plots, CDR3 size and DJ length profiles, and Simpson's diversity index were used to evaluate the repertoires. The immunodominant clone was defined as the most abundant DNA sequence in deep sequencing data. CDR3 amino acid sequences were checked for sharing between subjects and were compared against published repertoires and the VDJdb database. Through fastp at Q25 and MiXCR, TCRdb rebuilt clones from the public reads, retaining in-frame beta chains. CDR3 protein sequences are deduplicated, and each keeps its most common genes and DNA. These V and J calls originate from TCRdb's pipeline instead of the authors' own analysis. The sample records around 140,000 distinct CDR3 sequences, 41% of which are singletons. The top ten clonotypes cover more than 7% of the sample.

Per the germline V gene, WSHSY is the CDR1 and SAAADI is the CDR2. The CDR3 numbers 14 residues from cysteine through phenylalanine. Here the CDR3 DNA is all that survives: 42 bases in frame from base 1. Here V drops 0 bases and J drops 3 bases, and the junction holds 2 bases not matched to any gene. The investigation overall reported the following: No significant difference in CD8+ Simpson's diversity was found between patients and healthy controls (P=0.060). Around 30 CD8+ CDR3 sequences were shared between patients and controls but appeared highly expressed in patients and within their immunodominant clones.

The chain is made from TRBV10-2 and TRBJ2-7; TRBD1 aligns with 7 central bases. This TCR was recovered from a human donor in good health, serving as a control. Sequenced: sorted CD4+, CD8+, or CD8+CD57+ T cells (not recorded which) from PBMCs. The DNA sequence reads TGCGCCAGCAGTGAGTCGACAGGGATCTACGAGCAGTACTTC. Its coded protein is CASSESTGIYEQYF.